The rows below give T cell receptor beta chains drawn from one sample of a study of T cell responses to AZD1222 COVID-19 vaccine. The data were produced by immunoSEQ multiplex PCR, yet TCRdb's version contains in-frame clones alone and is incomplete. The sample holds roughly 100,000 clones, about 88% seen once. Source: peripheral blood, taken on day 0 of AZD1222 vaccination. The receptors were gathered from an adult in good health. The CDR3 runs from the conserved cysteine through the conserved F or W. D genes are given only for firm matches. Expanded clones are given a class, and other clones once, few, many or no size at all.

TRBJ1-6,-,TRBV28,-,TGTGCCAGCAGTCAGGGCCGCTCCTATAATTCACCCCTCCACTTT,CASSQGRSYNSPLHF
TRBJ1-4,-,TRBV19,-,TGTGCCAGTAGTATCATCTGGGGAGGGAATGAAAAACTGTTTTTT,CASSIIWGGNEKLFF
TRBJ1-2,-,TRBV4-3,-,TGCGCCAGCAGCCAAGGTGTCTATGGCTACACCTTC,CASSQGVYGYTF
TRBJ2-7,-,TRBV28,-,TGTGCCAGCAGTTTAGTGGGACGGCCCTACGAGCAGTACTTC,CASSLVGRPYEQYF
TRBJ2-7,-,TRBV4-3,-,TGCGCCAGCAGCCAAGATCTAATAGCCTCGGGGGAGCAGTACTTC,CASSQDLIASGEQYF
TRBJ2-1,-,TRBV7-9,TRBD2,TGTGCCAGCAGCTCGAGGACTAGCGGCGATATGATGTTCTTC,CASSSRTSGDMMFF
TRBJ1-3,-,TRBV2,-,TGTGCCAGCACCAACAGACCCTCTGGAAACACCATATATTTT,CASTNRPSGNTIYF
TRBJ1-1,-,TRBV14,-,TGTGCCAGCAGCCTCCTATACAAGGGAGTTGAAGCTTTCTTT,CASSLLYKGVEAFF
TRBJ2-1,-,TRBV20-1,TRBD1,TGCAGTGCTAGTCCCCCGGACAGGGTTGGCTACAATGAGCAGTTCTTC,CSASPPDRVGYNEQFF
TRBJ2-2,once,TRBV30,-,TGTGCCTGGGAGGGAGGTGACAGGGTGGTCGGGGAGCTGTTTTTT,CAWEGGDRVVGELFF
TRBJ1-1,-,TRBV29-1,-,TGCAGCGTTTCATCTCCACGGACCGTGAACACTGAAGCTTTCTTT,CSVSSPRTVNTEAFF
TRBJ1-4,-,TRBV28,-,TGTGCCAGCAGTTTGAGGTGGGTTGGTGAAAAACTGTTTTTT,CASSLRWVGEKLFF
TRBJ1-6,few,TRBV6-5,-,TGTGCCAGCATTCCGGGACAACCTAATTCACCCCTCCACTTT,CASIPGQPNSPLHF
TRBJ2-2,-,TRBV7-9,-,TGTGCCAGCAGCTTAAGAGGCACCGGGGAGCTGTTTTTT,CASSLRGTGELFF
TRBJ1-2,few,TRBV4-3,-,TGCGCCAGCAGCCAAGTTCCGGGACAAACCTATGGCTACACCTTC,CASSQVPGQTYGYTF
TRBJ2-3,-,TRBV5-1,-,TGCGCCAGCCGACAGGAGTGGGGCACAGATACGCAGTATTTT,CASRQEWGTDTQYF
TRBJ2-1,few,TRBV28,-,TGTGCCAGCCGGAGGTGGAGGAACAATGAGCAGTTCTTC,CASRRWRNNEQFF
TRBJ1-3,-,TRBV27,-,TGTGCCAGCAGTTTAAAGAGCTCTGGAAACACCATATATTTT,CASSLKSSGNTIYF
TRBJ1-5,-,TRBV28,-,TGTGCCAGCAGCCAGGGCGGGGGCAGGGGTCAGCCCCAGCATTTT,CASSQGGGRGQPQHF
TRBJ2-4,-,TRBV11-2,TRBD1,TGTGCCAGCAGCTTAGCCACCGGGACAGGACAGCTAGCCAAAAACATTCAGTACTTC,CASSLATGTGQLAKNIQYF
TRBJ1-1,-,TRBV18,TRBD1,TGTGCCAGCTCACCACCGCTGGGGACAGGGGGCACTGAAGCTTTCTTT,CASSPPLGTGGTEAFF
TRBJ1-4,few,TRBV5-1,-,TGCGCCAGCAGCTTGGATATAGGGGCTGCAACTAATGAAAAACTGTTTTTT,CASSLDIGAATNEKLFF
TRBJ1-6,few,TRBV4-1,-,TGCGCCAGCAGCCTCATGAATTCACCCCTCCACTTT,CASSLMNSPLHF
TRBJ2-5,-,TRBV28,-,TGTGCCAGCAGCTCCCCCGGGACCCTAGAGACCCAGTACTTC,CASSSPGTLETQYF
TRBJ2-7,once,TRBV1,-,TGCACCAGCAGCCAAGAAGGAGGGTTAGCGGAGATCTCCTACGAGCAGTACTTC,CTSSQEGGLAEISYEQYF
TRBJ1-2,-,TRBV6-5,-,TGTGCCAGCACTGGGTTAAACTATGGCTACACCTTC,CASTGLNYGYTF
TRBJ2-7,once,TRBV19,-,TGTGCCAGTAGTATGGGGGGAGCGAGCTACGAGCAGTACTTC,CASSMGGASYEQYF
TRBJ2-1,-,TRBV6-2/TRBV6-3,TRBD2,TGTGCCAGCAGTGCGGCGTCCCGCGGGAGGCCCTCCTACAATGAGCAGTTCTTC,CASSAASRGRPSYNEQFF
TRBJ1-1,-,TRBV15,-,TGTGCCACCAGCAGAAGTGGTGGGGGCACTGAAGCTTTCTTT,CATSRSGGGTEAFF
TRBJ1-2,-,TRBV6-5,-,TGTGCCAGCGAACGAAAATCAGGAACGGGCTACACCTTC,CASERKSGTGYTF
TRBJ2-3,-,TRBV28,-,TGTGCCAGCCTCCCCCGGGGGATCGGGAGTGGAGTAGATACGCAGTATTTT,CASLPRGIGSGVDTQYF
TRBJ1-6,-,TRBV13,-,TGTGCCAGCAGCTTGGGACCTCAGAATTCACCCCTCCACTTT,CASSLGPQNSPLHF
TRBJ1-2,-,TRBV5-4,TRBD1,TGTGCCAGCAGCTTGGCCGGAGGGGGCGGAGGCTACACCTTC,CASSLAGGGGGYTF
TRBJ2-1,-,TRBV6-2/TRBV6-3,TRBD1,TGTGCCAGCAGTAGGACAGGGGAAAGATACAATGAGCAGTTCTTC,CASSRTGERYNEQFF
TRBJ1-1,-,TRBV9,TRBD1,TGTGCCAGCAGCGTAGCTCACGTAGGCCCCGGGACAGAGAACACTGAAGCTTTCTTT,CASSVAHVGPGTENTEAFF
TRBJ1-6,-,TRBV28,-,TGTGCCAGCAGTCCAGAGTATAATTCACCCCTCCACTTT,CASSPEYNSPLHF
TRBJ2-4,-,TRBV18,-,TGTGCCAGCTCACCACAGGGTAGCATTCAGTACTTC,CASSPQGSIQYF
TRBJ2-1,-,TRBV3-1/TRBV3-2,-,TGTGCCAGCAGCCTGGGATTTTGGGATGAGCAGTTCTTC,CASSLGFWDEQFF
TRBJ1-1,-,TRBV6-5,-,TGTGCCAGCACCACCGACAGCATGAACACTGAAGCTTTCTTT,CASTTDSMNTEAFF
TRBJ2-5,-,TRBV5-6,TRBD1,TGTGCCAGCAGCTTTCCCGGGACAGGGGGCCAAGAGACCCAGTACTTC,CASSFPGTGGQETQYF
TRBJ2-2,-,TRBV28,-,TGTGCCAGTTTGGGGCCGAACACCGGGGAGCTGTTTTTT,CASLGPNTGELFF
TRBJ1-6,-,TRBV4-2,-,TGTGCCAGCAGCCAAGTGAGGGACACCGATAATTCACCCCTCCACTTT,CASSQVRDTDNSPLHF
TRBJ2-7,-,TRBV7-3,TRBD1,TGTGCCAGCAGCCGACCTGGGACAGGGGGCGAGCAGTACTTC,CASSRPGTGGEQYF
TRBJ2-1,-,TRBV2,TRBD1,TGTGCCAGCAGTCAACTACAGGGGGCGGGGAATGAGCAGTTCTTC,CASSQLQGAGNEQFF
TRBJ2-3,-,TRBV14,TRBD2,TGTGCCAGCAGCCCCAGATTGACTAGCGGGGGGATCACAGATACGCAGTATTTT,CASSPRLTSGGITDTQYF
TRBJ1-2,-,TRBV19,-,TGTGCCAGTAGTATGAACACCTATGGCTACACCTTC,CASSMNTYGYTF
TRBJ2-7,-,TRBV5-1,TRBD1,TGCGCCAGCAGCCCCGAAGGACAGGGGGGATGGCAGTACTTC,CASSPEGQGGWQYF
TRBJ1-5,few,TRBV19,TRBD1,TGTGCCAGTAGTCCCCCCCGACAGGGCATTCAGCCCCAGCATTTT,CASSPPRQGIQPQHF
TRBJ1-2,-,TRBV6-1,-,TGTGCCAGCAGTGAATCCCCAGGTTCCTTCTATGGCTACACCTTC,CASSESPGSFYGYTF
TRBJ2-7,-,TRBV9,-,TGTGCCAGCAGCGTAGGGGGTACAGATTACGAGCAGTACTTC,CASSVGGTDYEQYF
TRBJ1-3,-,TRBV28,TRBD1,TGTGCCAGCAGTTGGCAAGGGGGCCTCAACTCTGGAAACACCATATATTTT,CASSWQGGLNSGNTIYF
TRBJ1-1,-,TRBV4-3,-,TGCGCCAGCAGCCAAGAGGGGTGGACTGAAGCTTTCTTT,CASSQEGWTEAFF
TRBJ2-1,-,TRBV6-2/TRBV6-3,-,TGTGCCAGCAGCCAACGACCGATAGCCGGGCAGTTCTTC,CASSQRPIAGQFF
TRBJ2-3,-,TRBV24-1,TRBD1,TGTGCCACCAGTGAAGAGGGGGCAACAGATACGCAGTATTTT,CATSEEGATDTQYF
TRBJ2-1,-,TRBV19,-,TGTGCCAGTAGTACCAGGGGCCCCCCCTACAATGAGCAGTTCTTC,CASSTRGPPYNEQFF
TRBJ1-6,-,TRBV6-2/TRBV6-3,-,TGTGCCAGCAGTTACGGTAGAAATTCACCCCTCCACTTT,CASSYGRNSPLHF
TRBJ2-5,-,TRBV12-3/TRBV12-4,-,TGTGCCAGCAGTAGGTACCAAGAGACCCAGTACTTC,CASSRYQETQYF
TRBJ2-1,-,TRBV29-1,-,TGCAGCGTTGAAGGACTGCTGAATGAGCAGTTCTTC,CSVEGLLNEQFF
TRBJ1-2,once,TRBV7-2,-,TGTGCCAGCACGGAACCGGGGACGGGCTATGGCTACACCTTC,CASTEPGTGYGYTF